This T cell receptor beta chain was captured in a study of blood T cell repertoires in COVID-19. Study at large: Donors in the United States, Italy and Spain gave samples during acute or convalescent COVID-19. Sample material is recorded as cDNA or gDNA derived from T cells, B-cell-depleted T cells, or PBMCs.

Methods used by the authors: Amplification from reference gene primers served as the basis for estimated nucleated cell counts. TCRdb's copy holds only in-frame clones and misses some; the assay was immunoSEQ multiplex PCR. V and J calls and clone size follow that table, whereas D and trimming were derived from the DNA. Altogether about 64,000 clones are present, 65% to 90% being singletons, with the ten largest covering 3.2%. Sequencing input: peripheral blood. The origin of this receptor is a middle-aged man with active COVID-19.

The CDR3 spells CASSFGTGGPLTGELFF. CDR3 bases: TGTGCCAGCAGCTTTGGAACGGGAGGGCCTCTCACCGGGGAGCTGTTTTTT. The V gene is TRBV12-1, the J gene TRBJ2-2; the table gives TRBD2 as D, unverified against the DNA. TRBV12-1 corresponds to a pseudogene. This CDR3 spans 17 amino acids.